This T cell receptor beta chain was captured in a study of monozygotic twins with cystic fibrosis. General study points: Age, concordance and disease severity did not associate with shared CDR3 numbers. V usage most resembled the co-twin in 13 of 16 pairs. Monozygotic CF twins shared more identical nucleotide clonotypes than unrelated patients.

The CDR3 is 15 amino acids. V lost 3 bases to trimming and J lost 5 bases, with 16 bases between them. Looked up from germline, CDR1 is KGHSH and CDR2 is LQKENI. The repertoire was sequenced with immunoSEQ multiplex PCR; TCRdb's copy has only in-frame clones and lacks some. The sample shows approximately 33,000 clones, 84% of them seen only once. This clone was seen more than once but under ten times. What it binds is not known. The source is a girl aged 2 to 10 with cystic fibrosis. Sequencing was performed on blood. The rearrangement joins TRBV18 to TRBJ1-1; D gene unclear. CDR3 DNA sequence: TGTGCCAGCTCACCGGTGAGTGAAACATTAACTGAAGCTTTCTTT. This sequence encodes CASSPVSETLTEAFF.